A single sample is the source of the 32 T cell receptor beta chains below, sequenced in a study of cytomegalovirus exposure and HLA in healthy donors. This table comes from immunoSEQ multiplex PCR, and its TCRdb copy is limited to in-frame clones, with some not included. The top ten clones hold around 0.91% of a sample with under 400,000 clones, approximately 91% of them seen once. Sequencing used PBMCs. These receptors came from a man aged 25 to 40 in good health and CMV-seronegative.

The rearrangement links TRBV4-1 to TRBJ1-2; TRBD1 might be the D (5 bases). The length of the CDR3 is 16 residues. Germline assignment: CDR1 MGHRA and CDR2 YSYEKL. V lost 1 base and J lost 6, with 18 bases in between. CDR3 amino acids: CASSQVLRGADHGYTF. The CDR3 coding sequence is TGCGCCAGCAGCCAAGTTTTAAGGGGCGCTGACCATGGCTACACCTTC.

CDR3 loop: CASSLTGLAGHNEQFF. Here the CDR3 DNA reads TGCGCCAGCAGCTTGACAGGACTAGCGGGGCACAATGAGCAGTTCTTC. The chain couples TRBV5-1 to TRBJ2-1; TRBD2 aligns across 12 bases. Germline CDR1 and CDR2: SGHRS and YFSETQ. The CDR3 covers 16 residues. V dropped 1 base and J dropped 5; count of bases not matched to a gene: 4.

This sequence joins TRBV5-1 and TRBJ2-7; 9 bases are shared with TRBD1. Germline CDR1 SGHRS, CDR2 YFSETQ. CDR3 length: 16 amino acids. The J segment lost 5 bases and the V segment lost 2 bases, leaving 11 bases of the junction unmatched. The CDR3 DNA reads TGCGCCAGCAGCTTCACTTCCGGGACAGGGATCCACGAGCAGTACTTC. Translation: CASSFTSGTGIHEQYF.

The chain has TRBV4-3 and TRBJ2-2; 7 nucleotides agree with TRBD1. Germline values: CDR1 LGHNA, CDR2 YSLEER. This CDR3 contains 15 residues. With 3 bases clipped from V and 8 bases from J, the junction kept 9 bases outside the gene matches. CDR3 in amino acids: CASSHVVGGSGELFF. The CDR3 nucleotides are TGCGCCAGCAGCCATGTTGTAGGGGGCAGTGGGGAGCTGTTTTTT.

This clone showed up just a few times. V is TRBV7-9 and J is TRBJ1-6; 9 bases agree with TRBD1. Germline lookup yields CDR1 SEHNR and CDR2 FQNEAQ (reference sequence). This CDR3 spans 16 amino acids. After removal of 3 bases from V and 7 bases from J, the junction contained 7 bases not matched to a gene. CDR3 residues: CASSLGQGRWNSPLHF. CDR3 coding DNA: TGTGCCAGCAGCTTGGGACAGGGTCGTTGGAATTCACCCCTCCACTTT. Full variable domain (remainder filled in from reference TRBV7-9 and TRBJ1-6): DTGVSQNPRHKITKRGQNVTFRCDPISEHNRLYWYRQTLGQGPEFLTYFQNEAQLEKSRLLSDRFSAERPKGSFSTLEIQRTEQGDSAMYLCASSLGQGRWNSPLHFGNGTRLTVT.

The rearrangement links TRBV7-8 to TRBJ2-5, with D maybe TRBD1 (6 bases). The CDR3 totals 13 residues. Trimming removed 2 bases from V and 5 bases from J, with 9 bases in between. Germline V gives CDR1 SGHVS, CDR2 FQNEAQ. CDR3 DNA: TGTGCCAGCAGCTTACAGGGGCGGGAGACCCAGTACTTC. Residues: CASSLQGRETQYF.

This chain links TRBV6-5 with TRBJ2-1; 14 bases map to TRBD2. Germline V lookup: CDR1 MNHEY, CDR2 SVGAGI. The ends lost 9 bases at V and 2 bases at J; junction bases unmatched: 3. CDR3 size: 15 residues. CDR3 nucleotides: TGTGCCAGTAAGACTAGCGGGGGGGCCTACAATGAGCAGTTCTTC. Protein product: CASKTSGGAYNEQFF.

The chain uses TRBV6-1 and TRBJ1-1, with D unresolved. The V end lost 4 bases, the J end lost 8 bases, and 14 bases lay between the germline ends. Germline assignment: CDR1 MNHNS and CDR2 SASEGT. The CDR3 is 13 residues long. The CDR3 sequence: CASSGRSRSEAFF. The CDR3, as DNA: TGTGCCAGCAGTGGGCGGAGTCGCTCAGAAGCTTTCTTT.

The rearrangement links TRBV15 to TRBJ1-4; a possible D gene is TRBD1 (5 bases). Germline V CDR1 and CDR2: LNHNV, YYDKDF (reference sequence). Trimming cost V 4 bases and J 3 bases, with 9 bases left between them. The CDR3 loop spans 14 amino acids. The DNA for the CDR3 is TGTGCCACCAGCACCGGGGGGGCTAATGAAAAACTGTTTTTT. Translated, it gives CATSTGGANEKLFF.

This chain links TRBV11-2 with TRBJ2-5; the match to TRBD2 covers 11 bases. Germline assignment: CDR1 SGHAT and CDR2 FQNNGV. The CDR3 totals 15 residues. V trimming: 1 base; J trimming: 5 bases; junction bases outside the gene matches: 3. The CDR3 protein is CASSLALAGGETQYF. The CDR3 bases are TGTGCCAGCAGCTTAGCCCTAGCGGGGGGCGAGACCCAGTACTTC.

In this sample, this clone turned up once. The gene calls are TRBV11-3 and TRBJ2-7, with D possibly being TRBD1 (5 bases). V lost 5 bases and J lost 1, with 15 bases in between. Germline V lookup: CDR1 SGHNT, CDR2 YENEEA. The CDR3 runs to 15 residues. The CDR3 reads CASSLYPGQSYEQYF. The CDR3, as DNA: TGTGCCAGCAGCCTGTATCCAGGGCAGTCCTACGAGCAGTACTTC.

This chain connects TRBV27 to TRBJ2-7; 8 bases are a match to TRBD2. The CDR3 runs 14 residues. With 1 base clipped from V and 7 bases from J, the junction kept 6 bases outside the gene matches. CDR1 and CDR2 (germline): MNHEY, SMNVEV (reference sequence). The CDR3 DNA reads as TGTGCCAGCAGTTTATACGGGGGGGCTTGGGAGCAGTACTTC. This codes for CASSLYGGAWEQYF.

The chain recombines TRBV4-3 with TRBJ2-2; maybe TRBD1 (5 bases). Per germline, CDR1 LGHNA and CDR2 YSLEER. V was shortened by 0 bases and J by 3 bases, with 11 bases between the two germline ends. CDR3 length: 16 amino acids. The CDR3 DNA reads as TGCGCCAGCAGCCAAGATTACCCAGGGTACACCGGGGAGCTGTTTTTT. Translated: CASSQDYPGYTGELFF.

This chain uses TRBV10-3 with TRBJ1-2; 10 bases agree with TRBD1. V lost 2 bases, J lost 7 bases, and 7 bases stayed unmatched. Germline CDR1 reads ENHRY; CDR2 reads SYGVKD. The CDR3 has 15 amino acids. As DNA, the CDR3 is TGTGCCATCAGTGAGGAGGACAGGGGGGGCGGTGGCTACACCTTC. It yields the protein CAISEEDRGGGGYTF.

The J gene is TRBJ2-7, the V gene TRBV2; D is perhaps TRBD2 (5 bases). The V gene lost 10 bases and the J gene lost 3 bases, with 16 bases spanning the gap. Germline V gives CDR1 SNHLY, CDR2 FYNNEI. The CDR3 extends over 13 amino acids. The CDR3 nucleotides read TGTGCCACCGTTCCGGACTTAAACTACGAGCAGTACTTC. Encoded protein: CATVPDLNYEQYF.

V and J are TRBV6-1 and TRBJ1-4, with D unclear. Germline V gene data show CDR1 as MNHNS and CDR2 as SASEGT. Trimming cost V 7 bases and J 7 bases, with 16 bases left between them. The CDR3 loop spans 14 amino acids. As DNA, the CDR3 is TGTGCCAGCAATCAGGAGGGTCGGGGTGAAAAACTGTTTTTT. This codes for CASNQEGRGEKLFF.

The chain recombines TRBV5-1 with TRBJ1-4, with 10 positions matching TRBD1. CDR1 is SGHRS and CDR2 is YFSETQ in the germline V gene. CDR3 size: 18 residues. The V gene end was trimmed by 0 bases and the J gene end by 3 bases; junction bases not matched to a gene: 8. DNA of the CDR3: TGCGCCAGCAGCTTGGCCGGGGACAGGGGCTTTGCTAATGAAAAACTGTTTTTT. Translated: CASSLAGDRGFANEKLFF.

This clone was seen a single time. This chain uses TRBV19 with TRBJ2-7; perhaps TRBD1 as D (6 bases). The CDR3 has 16 amino acids. Germline assignment: CDR1 LNHDA and CDR2 SQIVND (reference sequence). Trimming took 2 bases from V and 3 from J, leaving 17 bases between them. The CDR3 loop reads CASSIRQAQTRYEQYF. CDR3 DNA sequence: TGTGCCAGTAGTATACGACAGGCCCAAACACGCTACGAGCAGTACTTC.

The CDR3 sequence: CASSSGTGGQISYEQYF. As DNA, the CDR3 is TGTGCCAGCAGCTCCGGGACAGGGGGCCAAATTTCCTACGAGCAGTACTTC. V and J are TRBV7-2 and TRBJ2-7; 12 bases line up with TRBD1. Unmatched junction bases numbered 8, after V lost 4 bases and J lost 1 base. Germline CDR1 and CDR2: SGHTA and FQGNSA. The CDR3 runs to 17 residues.

This clone has only one observation. The chain couples TRBV29-1 to TRBJ1-2; 7 nucleotides match TRBD1. The CDR3 length is 16 residues. Germline V gene data show CDR1 as SQVTM and CDR2 as ANQGSEA. Germline trimming cut 5 bases from V and 1 base from J; bases unmatched to any gene: 13. CDR3 coding DNA: TGCAGCGTTTCCCGCCTCGGGACAGCCCTTAACTATGGCTACACCTTC. Encoded protein: CSVSRLGTALNYGYTF.

The chain has TRBV11-2 and TRBJ1-6; D is undetermined. The germline V gene has CDR1 SGHAT and CDR2 FQNNGV. V was trimmed by 0 bases and J by 9 bases, leaving 6 bases between them. The CDR3 covers 13 residues. The CDR3 bases are TGTGCCAGCAGCTTAGAGGGCATTTCACCCCTCCACTTT. This encodes CASSLEGISPLHF.

This chain uses TRBV7-2 with TRBJ1-5; 7 bases align to TRBD1. The CDR3 spans 15 residues. Germline CDR1 reads SGHTA; CDR2 reads FQGNSA. Trimming at V came to 4 bases and at J to 4 bases, leaving 7 bases not matched to a gene. The CDR3 region has the DNA TGTGCCAGCAGCTATCAACAGGGGTATAATCAGCCCCAGCATTTT. It is translated as CASSYQQGYNQPQHF.

The rearrangement joins TRBV5-4 to TRBJ2-3; perhaps TRBD2 as D (5 bases). The CDR3 extends over 14 amino acids. Germline CDR1 reads SGHNT; CDR2 reads YYREEE (reference sequence). Trimming removed 4 bases at V and 2 bases at J, with 11 bases between. The CDR3 sequence is CASSHGESTDTQYF. The DNA for the CDR3 is TGTGCCAGCAGCCACGGGGAGTCCACAGATACGCAGTATTTT.

The CDR3 reads CASSDVGQGVGYGYTF. Written as DNA, the CDR3 is TGTGCCAGCAGTGATGTAGGACAGGGGGTAGGATATGGCTACACCTTC. The gene calls are TRBV27 and TRBJ1-2; 10 bases line up with TRBD1. With V trimmed by 5 bases and J by 5 bases, 11 bases remained unmatched. The germline CDR1 and CDR2 sequences are MNHEY and SMNVEV (reference sequence). CDR3 length: 16 amino acids.

The chain recombines TRBV5-6 with TRBJ1-1, with D perhaps matching TRBD1 (5 bases). CDR3 length equals 12 residues. V gave up 4 bases and J gave up 10 bases, with 14 bases separating them. The V gene's germline CDR1 is SGHDT and CDR2 YYEEEE. CDR3 bases: TGTGCCAGCAGCGTCTCGACGGGGGTAGCTTTCTTT. Protein: CASSVSTGVAFF.

Only one count was recorded for this clone. The chain uses TRBV5-8 and TRBJ1-5, with TRBD1 matching over 7 bases. CDR3 length: 15 amino acids. With V trimmed by 4 bases and J by 5 bases, 9 bases remained unmatched. CDR1 and CDR2 from the germline V gene are SGHTS and YDEGEE. CDR3: CASSTPDRNYQPQHF. The CDR3 DNA follows: TGTGCCAGCAGCACGCCGGACAGGAACTATCAGCCCCAGCATTTT.

This chain joins TRBV6-5 and TRBJ1-1, with D maybe TRBD1 (5 bases). Deletions cut 6 bases from V and 3 bases from J, with 17 bases between. CDR1 is MNHEY, CDR2 SVGAGI, per germline. The CDR3 contains 15 residues. The CDR3 loop is CASSAISTGYTEAFF. DNA for the CDR3: TGTGCCAGCAGCGCTATATCCACAGGCTACACTGAAGCTTTCTTT.

V usage is TRBV25-1 and J usage is TRBJ2-5, with 9 bases that match TRBD2. CDR1 and CDR2 from the germline V gene are MGHDK and SYGVNS. V lost 7 bases to trimming and J lost 3 bases; unmatched junction nucleotides: 12. The CDR3 consists of 16 residues. In DNA, the CDR3 is TGTGCCAGCACCCGGGCTAGCGGGAATACTAAAGAGACCCAGTACTTC. This codes for CASTRASGNTKETQYF.

This clone was counted only a few times. V usage is TRBV7-6 and J usage is TRBJ1-5, with D possibly TRBD1 on 5 matching bases. Between the trimmed V and J ends, which lost 1 base and 6 bases, there was a span of 10 bases. This CDR3 spans 14 amino acids. The V gene's germline CDR1 is SGHVS and CDR2 FNYEAQ. The CDR3 DNA is TGTGCCAGCAGCTTAGGGGCCGGGGGTCAGCCCCAGCATTTT. Its protein product is CASSLGAGGQPQHF.

This rearrangement joins TRBV6-1 to TRBJ2-7, with D hard to call. In germline, CDR1 is MNHNS, CDR2 SASEGT. Trimming removed 0 bases from V and 3 bases from J, with 12 bases in between. CDR3 length: 15 amino acids. The DNA for the CDR3 is TGTGCCAGCAGTGAAGCGCGAACAGCACTCTACGAGCAGTACTTC. It translates to CASSEARTALYEQYF.

This rearrangement joins TRBV6-8 to TRBJ2-3; D ambiguous. V was trimmed by 3 bases and J by 0 bases, leaving 10 bases between them. Germline assignment: CDR1 MNHGY and CDR2 SAAAGT. CDR3 size: 15 residues. CDR3 DNA: TGTGCCAGCAGTTATCGGTTAGCCAGCACAGATACGCAGTATTTT. Encoded protein: CASSYRLASTDTQYF.

The chain has TRBV7-7 and TRBJ2-3; a possible D gene is TRBD2 (6 bases). The V end lost 1 base, the J end lost 2 bases, and 19 bases lay between the germline ends. Germline-derived CDR1 and CDR2 are SSHAT and FNYEAQ (reference sequence). The CDR3 runs to 18 residues. CDR3 sequence (DNA): TGTGCCAGCAGCTTAGGGGGACGTGGGGGGATATTCACAGATACGCAGTATTTT. This gives the protein CASSLGGRGGIFTDTQYF.